This passage covers 29 T cell receptor beta chains from one sample sequenced in a study of cytomegalovirus exposure and HLA in healthy donors. The data were produced by immunoSEQ multiplex PCR, yet TCRdb's version contains in-frame clones alone and is incomplete. The profile shows roughly 120,000 clones, approximately 89% of them singletons. Sequenced material: PBMCs. These TCRs come from a man aged 18 to 30 in good health and CMV-seronegative.

The chain links TRBV11-2 to TRBJ1-1; D gene uncertain. CDR3 length equals 15 residues. Trimming pared 5 bases from V and 3 bases from J, leaving 16 bases between. The germline CDR1 and CDR2 sequences are SGHAT and FQNNGV. The CDR3 sequence is CASSPERIEDTEAFF. DNA of the CDR3: TGTGCCAGCAGCCCTGAACGCATAGAGGACACTGAAGCTTTCTTT. The complete variable domain, with remaining parts taken from reference TRBV11-2 and TRBJ1-1, reads EAGVAQSPRYKIIEKRQSVAFWCNPISGHATLYWYQQILGQGPKLLIQFQNNGVVDDSQLPKDRFSAERLKGVDSTLKIQPAKLEDSAVYLCASSPERIEDTEAFFGQGTRLTVV.

The CDR3 reads CVCGRGYTGELFF. DNA for the CDR3: TGTGTCTGCGGCAGGGGATACACCGGGGAGCTGTTTTTT. The V call is TRBV6-1, the J call TRBJ2-2, with D possibly matching TRBD1 (6 bases). Germline V CDR1 and CDR2: MNHNS, SASEGT. The CDR3 totals 13 residues.

The chain employs TRBV7-9 and TRBJ2-5, with 7 bases lining up with TRBD1. J was trimmed by 5 bases and V by 0 bases; bases with no gene match: 3. The germline gives CDR1 SEHNR, CDR2 FQNEAQ (reference sequence). There are 14 residues in the CDR3. CDR3: CASSLANRGETQYF. Here the CDR3 DNA reads TGTGCCAGCAGCTTAGCAAACAGGGGCGAGACCCAGTACTTC.

The J gene is TRBJ1-4, the V gene TRBV5-1; D is perhaps TRBD1 (6 bases). Trimming removed 0 bases at V and 5 bases at J, with 11 bases between. This CDR3 is built from 15 residues. CDR1 and CDR2 from the germline V gene are SGHRS and YFSETQ. The DNA for the CDR3 is TGCGCCAGCAGCTTGGCCCAGGGGCCGAATGAAAAACTGTTTTTT. Protein: CASSLAQGPNEKLFF.

The rearrangement uses TRBV6-5 and TRBJ2-1, with a weak D call TRBD1 (6 bases). V was clipped by 0 bases and J by 7 bases, with 13 bases between them. Germline V gives CDR1 MNHEY, CDR2 SVGAGI. The CDR3 runs 15 residues. CDR3 sequence reads: CASSYSGADRNEQFF. The CDR3 DNA sequence: TGTGCCAGCAGTTACTCGGGGGCCGATAGAAATGAGCAGTTCTTC.

The V gene is TRBV27, the J gene TRBJ1-1, with 7 bases fitting TRBD1. Germline assignment: CDR1 MNHEY and CDR2 SMNVEV (reference sequence). V was clipped by 5 bases and J by 1 base; unmatched bases: 10. The CDR3 is made up of 16 amino acids. CDR3 sequence (DNA): TGTGCCAGCAGTCCGAACCCACGACAGGGGAACACTGAAGCTTTCTTT. Translating it yields CASSPNPRQGNTEAFF.

This chain connects TRBV18 to TRBJ1-1; 7 nucleotides line up with TRBD1. V dropped 2 bases and J dropped 4; count of bases not matched to a gene: 10. The CDR3 is 16 amino acids. Germline V gives CDR1 KGHSH, CDR2 LQKENI. DNA for the CDR3: TGTGCCAGCTCACCATCTACAGGGGACTCAGGCACTGAAGCTTTCTTT. Protein: CASSPSTGDSGTEAFF.

The rearrangement uses TRBV7-6 and TRBJ2-2, with 9 nucleotides matching TRBD1. CDR1 SGHVS and CDR2 FNYEAQ come from the germline V gene. V shed 3 bases, J shed 4 bases, and the junction held 9 bases outside the gene matches. The CDR3 length is 17 residues. The CDR3 spells CASSFDRDRAGTGELFF. DNA of the CDR3: TGTGCCAGCAGCTTTGACCGGGACAGGGCGGGCACCGGGGAGCTGTTTTTT. The full variable domain, its missing parts supplied by reference TRBV7-6 and TRBJ2-2, is GAGVSQSPRYKVTKRGQDVALRCDPISGHVSLYWYRQALGQGPEFLTYFNYEAQQDKSGLPNDRFSAERPEGSISTLTIQRTEQRDSAMYRCASSFDRDRAGTGELFFGEGSRLTVL.

V is TRBV29-1 and J is TRBJ1-1; 9 nucleotides line up with TRBD1. V lost 0 bases and J lost 6; bases outside the gene matches: 8. The germline gives CDR1 SQVTM, CDR2 ANQGSEA. CDR3 length: 15 amino acids. DNA for the CDR3: TGCAGCGTTGAAGAAACACAGGGGGCGAGCGCTGAAGCTTTCTTT. Translation: CSVEETQGASAEAFF.

V gene TRBV25-1 combines with J gene TRBJ1-4, with D tentatively TRBD1 (6 bases). The germline gives CDR1 MGHDK, CDR2 SYGVNS. The CDR3 runs to 15 residues. V was shortened by 5 bases and J by 8 bases, with 18 bases between the two germline ends. CDR3 loop: CASSSLGGAWEKLFF. CDR3 nucleotides: TGTGCCAGCAGTTCATTAGGGGGGGCGTGGGAAAAACTGTTTTTT.

V and J are TRBV6-5 and TRBJ2-7; perhaps TRBD1 as D (6 bases). The CDR3 totals 14 residues. Trimming removed 6 bases from V and 4 bases from J, with 16 bases in between. In germline, CDR1 is MNHEY, CDR2 SVGAGI. DNA for the CDR3: TGTGCCAGCAGAAATAACAGGGATCGGTACGAGCAGTACTTC. It is translated as CASRNNRDRYEQYF.

The chain has TRBV13 and TRBJ2-1; D might be TRBD2 (5 bases). This CDR3 contains 13 residues. From germline, CDR1 is PRHDT and CDR2 FYEKMQ (reference sequence). V lost 8 bases and J 0 bases, leaving 8 bases between the germline ends. The CDR3, as DNA: TGTGCCAGCCGTCGGGGCTCCTACAATGAGCAGTTCTTC. This gives the protein CASRRGSYNEQFF.

This sequence joins TRBV4-1 and TRBJ2-3; a possible D gene is TRBD2 (8 bases). The CDR3 has 18 residues. Trimming took off 6 bases at V and 0 bases at J, with 22 bases between the two ends. The V gene's germline CDR1 is MGHRA and CDR2 YSYEKL. For the CDR3, the DNA is TGCGCCAGCAGGAGACAGGGTGGCGGGAGGCCTAGCACAGATACGCAGTATTTT. Protein: CASRRQGGGRPSTDTQYF.

The chain combines TRBV7-6 with TRBJ2-5; 7 bases fit TRBD2. The germline CDR1 and CDR2 sequences are SGHVS and FNYEAQ. Trimming removed 5 bases from V and 1 base from J; junction bases left unmatched: 7. The CDR3 runs 15 residues. As DNA, the CDR3 is TGTGCCAGCAGCGCCTCCGGGACTACCCAAGAGACCCAGTACTTC. It is translated as CASSASGTTQETQYF. The whole variable domain, remainder taken from reference TRBV7-6 and TRBJ2-5, is GAGVSQSPRYKVTKRGQDVALRCDPISGHVSLYWYRQALGQGPEFLTYFNYEAQQDKSGLPNDRFSAERPEGSISTLTIQRTEQRDSAMYRCASSASGTTQETQYFGPGTRLLVL.

The rearrangement links TRBV4-1 to TRBJ2-7, with 7 nucleotides matching TRBD2. The CDR3 spans 15 residues. CDR1 and CDR2 (germline): MGHRA, YSYEKL. V lost 1 base to trimming and J lost 4 bases; unmatched junction nucleotides: 7. The CDR3 DNA sequence: TGCGCCAGCAGCCAAGTGGGGAGGGGCTTATACGAGCAGTACTTC. Translating it yields CASSQVGRGLYEQYF.

V usage is TRBV27 and J usage is TRBJ2-5; D might be TRBD2 (7 bases). The germline CDR1 and CDR2 sequences are MNHEY and SMNVEV (reference sequence). The CDR3 runs to 17 residues. Trimming took off 2 bases at V and 0 bases at J, with 16 bases between the two ends. CDR3 sequence reads: CASSLARGREYQETQYF. In DNA form, the CDR3 reads TGTGCCAGCAGTTTAGCACGGGGGCGGGAGTACCAAGAGACCCAGTACTTC.

The count of this clone is one. The chain couples TRBV27 to TRBJ2-2; a weak D match, TRBD1 (6 bases). V shed 11 bases and J shed 7 bases, with 17 bases lying between them. CDR1 and CDR2 from the germline V gene are MNHEY and SMNVEV (reference sequence). This CDR3 has 13 residues. The CDR3 region is CAASVQGGGELFF. The DNA of the CDR3 is TGTGCCGCTTCCGTACAGGGTGGCGGGGAGCTGTTTTTT.

V usage is TRBV15 and J usage is TRBJ2-1; 8 nucleotides line up with TRBD1. V lost 6 bases, J lost 6 bases, and 1 base stayed unmatched. This CDR3 region has 12 residues. Germline CDR1 reads LNHNV; CDR2 reads YYDKDF (reference sequence). CDR3 region: CATRDRVNEQFF. The CDR3 DNA follows: TGTGCCACCAGGGACAGGGTCAATGAGCAGTTCTTC.

The chain is built from TRBV12-5 and TRBJ2-1; D is undetermined. The CDR3 covers 12 residues. Trimming shortened V by 4 bases and J by 8 bases, and 9 bases separated the two germline ends. Germline V gene sequence: CDR1 LGHNT, CDR2 FRNRAP. This chain's CDR3 is CASGSLSDEQFF. CDR3 DNA: TGTGCTAGTGGTTCTCTCAGCGATGAGCAGTTCTTC.

This chain links TRBV6-5 with TRBJ1-1; D not certain. The germline V gene encodes CDR1 MNHEY and CDR2 SVGAGI. The V gene lost 5 bases and the J gene lost 5 bases, with 15 bases spanning the gap. The CDR3 has 14 amino acids. The CDR3 DNA sequence: TGTGCCAGCAGTATGCGGACGGGGTGGACTGAAGCTTTCTTT. Translating gives CASSMRTGWTEAFF.

V and J are TRBV7-9 and TRBJ1-2; D remains ambiguous. CDR3 length equals 15 residues. CDR1 SEHNR and CDR2 FQNEAQ come from the germline V gene (reference sequence). The ends were cut back, 1 base at V and 1 base at J, with 10 bases in the middle. The CDR3 region has the DNA TGTGCCAGCAGCTTAGGGGCAGCAATTAACTATGGCTACACCTTC. This translates into CASSLGAAINYGYTF.

This clone was counted between two and nine times. This rearrangement joins TRBV10-3 to TRBJ1-5; D is uncertain. Per germline, CDR1 ENHRY and CDR2 SYGVKD. The length of the CDR3 is 11 residues. Trimming pared 10 bases from V and 5 bases from J, leaving 9 bases between. CDR3 sequence reads: CATGVDQPQHF. In nucleotides, the CDR3 is TGTGCCACGGGAGTCGATCAGCCCCAGCATTTT.

The genes are TRBV27 and TRBJ2-2; 12 nucleotides agree with TRBD2. The CDR3 is 18 amino acids. From germline, CDR1 is MNHEY and CDR2 SMNVEV (reference sequence). Losses at the gene ends were 7 bases for V and 7 bases for J; bases not matched to a gene: 16. The CDR3 DNA reads TGTGCCAGCAAGGTGAAGTTGACTAGCGGGAGTATGAACGGGGAGCTGTTTTTT. Translated: CASKVKLTSGSMNGELFF.

The CDR3 is CASSRNRAGTEAFF. The CDR3 nucleotides read TGCGCCAGCAGCCGAAACAGGGCGGGCACTGAAGCTTTCTTT. The chain recombines TRBV4-3 with TRBJ1-1, with D possibly TRBD1 on 6 matching bases. Germline V gene sequence: CDR1 LGHNA, CDR2 YSLEER. The CDR3 is 14 amino acids. V lost 4 bases and J lost 4, with 13 bases in between.

This clone was seen only a few times. The chain links TRBV28 to TRBJ1-5; 7 bases line up with TRBD1. The CDR3 is 14 amino acids. Germline V gene lookup returns CDR1 MDHEN and CDR2 SYDVKM. V shed 5 bases, J shed 6 bases, and the junction held 7 bases outside the gene matches. CDR3 nucleotides: TGTGCCAGCAGTAGAACAGGGGCGGCTCAGCCCCAGCATTTT. As protein: CASSRTGAAQPQHF.

This clone appeared once. The rearrangement joins TRBV4-1 to TRBJ2-7, with D perhaps matching TRBD1 (5 bases). The CDR3 runs 16 residues. Trimming removed 1 base from V and 0 bases from J, with 13 bases in between. Germline CDR1 MGHRA, CDR2 YSYEKL. CDR3: CASSQGSGLGSYEQYF. The DNA for the CDR3 is TGCGCCAGCAGCCAAGGGTCAGGGTTGGGCTCCTACGAGCAGTACTTC.

The chain has TRBV13 and TRBJ1-6, with TRBD1 matching 7 bases. The germline V gene has CDR1 PRHDT and CDR2 FYEKMQ (reference sequence). J gave up 9 bases and V 0 bases, and 17 bases lay outside the gene matches. This CDR3 region has 19 residues. This CDR3 reads CASSLGQRMTGQYVSPLHF. The DNA for the CDR3 is TGTGCCAGCAGCTTAGGCCAAAGAATGACGGGACAGTACGTTTCACCCCTCCACTTT. The complete variable domain, with remaining parts taken from reference TRBV13 and TRBJ1-6, reads AAGVIQSPRHLIKEKRETATLKCYPIPRHDTVYWYQQGPGQDPQFLISFYEKMQSDKGSIPDRFSAQQFSDYHSELNMSSLELGDSALYFCASSLGQRMTGQYVSPLHFGNGTRLTVT.

This rearrangement joins TRBV6-6 to TRBJ2-7; 12 bases fit TRBD2. Germline V gene lookup returns CDR1 MNHNY and CDR2 SVGAGI (reference sequence). The CDR3 has 15 residues. J gave up 3 bases and V 5 bases, and 5 bases lay outside the gene matches. In DNA form, the CDR3 reads TGTGCCAGCAGTAGTACTAGCGGGAGGCTCTACGAGCAGTACTTC. Translation: CASSSTSGRLYEQYF.

This chain uses TRBV2 with TRBJ1-5, with TRBD1 matching over 7 bases. Per the germline V gene, CDR1 is SNHLY and CDR2 is FYNNEI. V was pared by 5 bases and J by 4 bases, with 8 bases of the junction left unmatched. This CDR3 spans 15 amino acids. The CDR3 sequence is CASSIQGVVNQPQHF. The CDR3 region has the DNA TGTGCCAGCAGTATTCAGGGGGTGGTAAATCAGCCCCAGCATTTT.